The 2 T cell receptor beta chains below were found in one sample sequenced in a study of blood T cell repertoires in COVID-19. The assay was immunoSEQ multiplex PCR, and TCRdb's table has in-frame clones only and misses some. The sample lists 220,000 or so clones, around 81% occurring once. The sample comprised peripheral blood. Receptors were obtained from a woman aged 70-85 years with acute or convalescent COVID-19.

CDR3 in amino acids: CASSKLAGGPGEQYF. The DNA for the CDR3 is TGTGCCAGCAGTAAACTAGCGGGAGGGCCTGGCGAGCAGTACTTC. The chain couples TRBV27 to TRBJ2-7, with 13 positions matching TRBD2. Germline V gene data show CDR1 as MNHEY and CDR2 as SMNVEV (reference sequence). The CDR3 covers 15 residues. Trimming cost V 5 bases and J 6 bases; bases outside gene matches: 7.

This clone was detected a few times. The chain employs TRBV14 and TRBJ2-2, with 7 bases aligning to TRBD1. This CDR3 is 17 amino acids long. The ends lost 2 bases at V and 0 bases at J; junction bases unmatched: 6. From germline, CDR1 is SGHDN and CDR2 FVKESK. The CDR3 is CASSQNAGTANTGELFF. The CDR3 nucleotides are TGTGCCAGCAGCCAAAATGCCGGGACAGCGAACACCGGGGAGCTGTTTTTT.